This T cell receptor beta chain was captured in a study of T cell responses to AZD1222 COVID-19 vaccine. Study-wide findings and caveats: Spike-wide vaccine-associated CD4 TCRs dominated at 160-218 and 743-854. After the peak T cell response, and only then, were repertoires sampled. Increased Spike-specific TCR breadth and depth were observed after two AZD1222 doses. Donors were largely white British and mainly female; clonal diversity was possibly underestimated.

The CDR3 runs 18 residues. Germline CDR1 reads SGHVS; CDR2 reads FNYEAQ. J was trimmed by 5 bases and V by 5 bases; bases with no gene match: 11. To note about this clone: Its specificity is unknown.

Sequencing used immunoSEQ multiplex PCR; TCRdb keeps in-frame clones, though not all of them. The sample includes 170,000 or so clones, around nine tenths seen only once; the top ten take 9.5% to 13%. The J gene is TRBJ2-3, the V gene TRBV7-6; 15 positions match TRBD2. This TCR came from an adult who received the AZD1222 COVID-19 vaccine. The sample here was peripheral blood, taken 28 days after the second AZD1222 dose. CDR3 sequence (DNA): TGTGCCAGCAGCACTCCCGGGACTAGCGGGGGGACTGGAGATACGCAGTATTTT. Residues: CASSTPGTSGGTGDTQYF.